The clone carrying this TCR beta chain was observed many times. The antigen is unknown. The TCR beta library used iRepertoire HTBI primers with Arm-PCR amplification of CDR3. TCRdb analysed the multiplex PCR reads with MiXCR anew, one entry per CDR3 protein. This repertoire shows roughly 500,000 distinct CDR3 sequences, 12% found once; its top ten account for about 8.9%. This specimen comes from a study of regulatory T cells in long-lasting Graves disease. The time point here: newly diagnosed GD, antithyroid drugs for less than 3 months. The TCR library was made from RNA extracted from PBMCs. The CDR3 consists of 13 residues. V was pared by 5 bases and J by 6 bases, with 6 bases of the junction left unmatched. Germline values: CDR1 LNHDA, CDR2 SQIVND (reference sequence). Study-wide points: TCR diversity was lower in persistent than newly diagnosed Graves' disease.

A further study also used this sample, focusing on T cells in Graves' hyperthyroidism and ophthalmopathy. From that paper: First-round RT-PCR targeting the TCR CDR3 was performed with the HTBI primer set. Ophthalmopathy, as predicted by the model, came a median 6.5 months after the prediction.

The sequence was collected from a woman aged 25-40 years with Graves disease. The chain couples TRBV19 to TRBJ2-7, with 8 bases lining up with TRBD1. Material: peripheral blood mononuclear cells (PBMCs), obtained at new diagnosis, from a patient treated with antithyroid drugs. The CDR3 sequence: CASSQGAKGEQYF. DNA for the CDR3: TGTGCCAGTAGTCAGGGGGCGAAGGGCGAGCAGTACTTC.